The 30 T cell receptor beta chains below were found in one sample sequenced in a study of CD8+ T cells in alopecia areata. RNA extraction and reverse transcription yielded cDNA as sequencing template. Data came from immunoSEQ multiplex PCR; TCRdb stores just in-frame clones and leaves some out. Here the sample spans some 150,000 clones, approximately 65% being singletons. The sample consisted of CD8+ T cells sorted from blood, taken at week 0. The receptors shown here come from a human donor with alopecia areata.

This clone showed up just a few times. This sequence joins TRBV6-1 and TRBJ2-3; D possibly corresponds to TRBD2 (6 bases). The CDR3 runs to 15 residues. CDR1 and CDR2 from the germline V gene are MNHNS and SASEGT. Trimming took 1 base from V and 2 from J, leaving 10 bases between them. The chain's CDR3 is CASSEVAGNTDTQYF. DNA of the CDR3: TGTGCCAGCAGTGAAGTTGCGGGGAACACAGATACGCAGTATTTT.

This chain connects TRBV30 to TRBJ1-1; D gene unclear. Trimming pared 0 bases from V and 4 bases from J, leaving 3 bases between. Germline CDR1 GTSNPN, CDR2 SVGIG (reference sequence). This CDR3 is 11 amino acids long. CDR3 protein: CAWSVTTEAFF. The CDR3 DNA follows: TGTGCCTGGAGTGTAACCACTGAAGCTTTCTTT. Filled out from reference TRBV30 and TRBJ1-1, the complete variable domain reads SQTIHQWPATLVQPVGSPLSLECTVEGTSNPNLYWYRQAAGRGLQLLFYSVGIGQISSEVPQNLSASRPQDRQFILSSKKLLLSDSGFYLCAWSVTTEAFFGQGTRLTVV.

The chain has TRBV13 and TRBJ1-4, with no clear D. V was cut by 5 bases and J by 5 bases, with 6 bases left in between. This CDR3 spans 12 amino acids. Germline V CDR1 and CDR2: PRHDT, FYEKMQ (reference sequence). The CDR3 DNA follows: TGTGCCAGCAGCCGAACCAATGAAAAACTGTTTTTT. Residues: CASSRTNEKLFF.

This clone was detected a few times. The chain employs TRBV6-5 and TRBJ1-2, with unresolved D. CDR3 size: 11 residues. Between the trimmed V and J ends, which lost 6 bases and 8 bases, there was a span of 10 bases. Germline-derived CDR1 and CDR2 are MNHEY and SVGAGI. CDR3 bases: TGTGCCAGCAGGACCGCTGGAGGCTACACCTTC. Translated: CASRTAGGYTF.

This clone was seen just once. CDR3 bases: TGTGCCAGCAGCTTAGAGGACAGTTCCTACAATGAGCAGTTCTTC. Protein sequence: CASSLEDSSYNEQFF. This chain links TRBV11-2 with TRBJ2-1; a weak D match, TRBD1 (6 bases). The germline V gene has CDR1 SGHAT and CDR2 FQNNGV. V was trimmed by 0 bases and J by 1 base, leaving 7 bases between them. This CDR3 region has 15 residues.

In its sample, this clone was seen a few times. The chain joins TRBV4-2 to TRBJ2-2; 8 bases fit TRBD2. The CDR3 sequence is 17 residues long. Germline trimming cut 4 bases from V and 6 bases from J; bases unmatched to any gene: 13. The germline V gene encodes CDR1 LGHNA and CDR2 YNFKEQ. The CDR3 loop is CASSPSGSGGASGELFF. The CDR3 bases are TGTGCCAGCAGCCCCTCTGGGAGCGGGGGAGCCTCCGGGGAGCTGTTTTTT.

The V gene is TRBV13, the J gene TRBJ2-5, with D possibly TRBD2 on 5 matching bases. The V and J ends lost 5 bases and 5 bases respectively, with 6 bases between them. Germline V gene data show CDR1 as PRHDT and CDR2 as FYEKMQ (reference sequence). This CDR3 is 11 amino acids long. The CDR3 region is CASSPGETQYF. The DNA of the CDR3 is TGTGCCAGCAGCCCGGGGGAGACCCAGTACTTC.

A single count supports this clone. As DNA, the CDR3 is TGTGCCAGTAGTCCGCCGGACCAAAATGGGGAGCCCCAGCATTTT. Its translation: CASSPPDQNGEPQHF. The genes are TRBV19 and TRBJ1-5; D ambiguous. Trimming cost V 5 bases and J 8 bases, with 19 bases left between them. Germline CDR1 and CDR2: LNHDA and SQIVND (reference sequence). This CDR3 spans 15 amino acids.

The V and J genes are TRBV6-5 and TRBJ2-3; TRBD2 is a possible D gene (5 bases). Germline V gene lookup returns CDR1 MNHEY and CDR2 SVGAGI. The CDR3 spans 14 residues. Trimming took 6 bases from V and 4 from J, leaving 14 bases between them. The CDR3, as DNA: TGTGCCAGCAGGTCGGGGTTTCATTCAGATACGCAGTATTTT. Encoded protein: CASRSGFHSDTQYF.

V gene TRBV27 combines with J gene TRBJ2-3, with a tentative D call TRBD2 (6 bases). The V gene lost 7 bases and the J gene lost 2 bases, with 13 bases spanning the gap. Germline V gives CDR1 MNHEY, CDR2 SMNVEV (reference sequence). The length of the CDR3 is 14 residues. CDR3 sequence reads: CASNPGLYTDTQYF. CDR3 nucleotides: TGTGCCAGCAACCCGGGACTCTACACAGATACGCAGTATTTT.

DNA of the CDR3: TGCAGCGTCGTGGACTACAATGAGCAGTTCTTC. Its protein product is CSVVDYNEQFF. V is TRBV29-1 and J is TRBJ2-1; D unclear. The CDR3 runs 11 residues. Trimming stripped 6 bases from V and 3 bases from J, with 6 bases between. In germline, CDR1 is SQVTM, CDR2 ANQGSEA.

This clone was observed a handful of times. The DNA for the CDR3 is TGTGCCAGTAGTTACTCCGAGGGTACGGATGGCTACACCTTC. It encodes CASSYSEGTDGYTF. This chain links TRBV19 with TRBJ1-2; unclear D gene. The length of the CDR3 is 14 residues. V shed 5 bases and J shed 6 bases, with 16 bases lying between them. Germline V gene lookup returns CDR1 LNHDA and CDR2 SQIVND (reference sequence).

The rearrangement links TRBV4-1 to TRBJ1-5; possible D gene TRBD1, 5 bases. Per germline, CDR1 MGHRA and CDR2 YSYEKL. The CDR3 contains 14 residues. Trimming cost V 1 base and J 11 bases, with 15 bases left between them. This chain's CDR3 is CASSQVEIGTAQHF. As DNA, the CDR3 is TGCGCCAGCAGCCAAGTTGAAATAGGGACGGCCCAGCATTTT.

This clone was observed a few times. The chain has TRBV5-1 and TRBJ2-1; tentatively, D is TRBD2 (5 bases). Germline loops: CDR1 SGHRS, CDR2 YFSETQ. Trimming cost V 4 bases and J 0 bases, with 14 bases left between them. The CDR3 totals 16 residues. The CDR3 region has the DNA TGCGCCAGCAGCCTGATCGGACTCCGCTCCTACAATGAGCAGTTCTTC. The encoded protein is CASSLIGLRSYNEQFF.

The gene calls are TRBV6-6 and TRBJ1-5, with 7 bases matching TRBD1. The CDR3 sequence is 13 residues long. CDR1 MNHNY and CDR2 SVGAGI come from the germline V gene (reference sequence). J was trimmed by 5 bases and V by 8 bases; bases with no gene match: 6. The CDR3 coding sequence is TGTGCCAGCTTCAGGGGGGCTGATCAGCCCCAGCATTTT. Translating it yields CASFRGADQPQHF.

The chain is built from TRBV29-1 and TRBJ2-3; D is possibly TRBD1 (6 bases). The V gene's germline CDR1 is SQVTM and CDR2 ANQGSEA. CDR3 length: 15 amino acids. Trimming cost V 4 bases and J 0 bases, with 14 bases left between them. As DNA, the CDR3 is TGCAGCGTTGCCCAGGGGTTTACTAGCACAGATACGCAGTATTTT. Encoded protein: CSVAQGFTSTDTQYF.

The chain combines TRBV27 with TRBJ2-5; D tentatively reads TRBD1 or TRBD2 (7 bases each). Germline V gene lookup returns CDR1 MNHEY and CDR2 SMNVEV (reference sequence). The CDR3 has 11 amino acids. V gave up 7 bases and J gave up 9 bases, with 12 bases separating them. In DNA, the CDR3 is TGTGCCAGCATTTCAGGGGGGGCCCAGTACTTC. Its translation: CASISGGAQYF.

The chain carries TRBV27 and TRBJ2-5; D not certain. The germline gives CDR1 MNHEY, CDR2 SMNVEV (reference sequence). CDR3 size: 15 residues. Trimming cost V 7 bases and J 4 bases, with 19 bases left between them. DNA for the CDR3: TGTGCCAGCACCATGACGACACCGCTGCGAGAGACCCAGTACTTC. Translation gives CASTMTTPLRETQYF.

This chain's CDR3 is CSVVSPFRENTGELFF. CDR3 sequence (DNA): TGCAGCGTTGTCTCTCCTTTCAGAGAAAACACCGGGGAGCTGTTTTTT. The chain is built from TRBV29-1 and TRBJ2-2; D call uncertain. With 4 bases removed from V and 2 bases from J, the gap between germline ends came to 17 bases. Germline assignment: CDR1 SQVTM and CDR2 ANQGSEA. The CDR3 sequence is 16 residues long.

V and J are TRBV29-1 and TRBJ1-2, with 9 bases matching TRBD1. The germline V gene encodes CDR1 SQVTM and CDR2 ANQGSEA. V lost 5 bases, J lost 8 bases, and 6 bases stayed unmatched. This CDR3 comprises 12 residues. CDR3 sequence (DNA): TGCAGCGTTCTCCTAGGGACAGGGGGCTACACCTTC. Translated, it gives CSVLLGTGGYTF.

The chain has TRBV7-9 and TRBJ2-1; maybe TRBD2 (6 bases). V lost 5 bases, J lost 10 bases, and 18 bases lay in between. Germline V lookup: CDR1 SEHNR, CDR2 FQNEAQ (reference sequence). The CDR3 has 14 amino acids. In nucleotides, the CDR3 is TGTGCCAGCAGCCGCCCTGGGGAGGATCTCGAGCAGTTCTTC. Its protein is CASSRPGEDLEQFF.

As for this clone: This sample includes further DNA sequences coding for the same CDR3. The chain joins TRBV5-6 to TRBJ2-7; D may be TRBD1 (6 bases). Per the germline V gene, CDR1 is SGHDT and CDR2 is YYEEEE. The CDR3 is made up of 13 amino acids. With 2 bases removed from V and 2 bases from J, the gap between germline ends came to 8 bases. The chain's CDR3 is CASSFGQTYEQYF. The DNA for the CDR3 is TGTGCCAGCAGCTTCGGACAGACCTACGAGCAGTACTTC.

The rearrangement links TRBV6-5 to TRBJ2-7; no reliable D call. CDR3 length: 14 residues. The germline gives CDR1 MNHEY, CDR2 SVGAGI. The V end lost 2 bases, the J end lost 3 bases, and 11 bases lay between the germline ends. The CDR3 DNA reads as TGTGCCAGCAGTTACGCCGGGCGGAGCTACGAGCAGTACTTC. This codes for CASSYAGRSYEQYF.

This clone was found a few times. V gene TRBV19 combines with J gene TRBJ1-1, with D maybe TRBD1 (6 bases). Germline loops: CDR1 LNHDA, CDR2 SQIVND (reference sequence). CDR3 size: 16 residues. V was pared by 3 bases and J by 0 bases, with 14 bases between. CDR3 DNA: TGTGCCAGTAGTATTTACTTGGACAGCCTGAACACTGAAGCTTTCTTT. This translates into CASSIYLDSLNTEAFF.

The chain has TRBV5-1 and TRBJ2-1, with 7 bases fitting TRBD2. Germline trimming cut 0 bases from V and 3 bases from J; bases unmatched to any gene: 3. Germline V gene data show CDR1 as SGHRS and CDR2 as YFSETQ. This CDR3 spans 15 amino acids. The DNA for the CDR3 is TGCGCCAGCAGCTTGGCAGCGGGGCACTACAATGAGCAGTTCTTC. This gives the protein CASSLAAGHYNEQFF.

V is TRBV7-9 and J is TRBJ1-5, with D possibly being TRBD1 (5 bases). The CDR3 is 15 residues long. Per the germline V gene, CDR1 is SEHNR and CDR2 is FQNEAQ (reference sequence). Trimming shortened V by 0 bases and J by 5 bases, and 11 bases separated the two germline ends. CDR3 amino acids: CASSLAGRGDQPQHF. CDR3 nucleotides: TGTGCCAGCAGCTTAGCGGGGAGGGGCGATCAGCCCCAGCATTTT.

J is TRBJ1-2 and V is TRBV2, with no clear D. In germline, CDR1 is SNHLY, CDR2 FYNNEI. The CDR3 consists of 11 residues. V was shortened by 2 bases and J by 7 bases, with 5 bases between the two germline ends. The CDR3, as DNA: TGTGCCAGCAGTGAACGGGCTGGCTACACCTTC. This sequence encodes CASSERAGYTF. Filled out from reference TRBV2 and TRBJ1-2, the complete variable domain reads EPEVTQTPSHQVTQMGQEVILRCVPISNHLYFYWYRQILGQKVEFLVSFYNNEISEKSEIFDDQFSVERPDGSNFTLKIRSTKLEDSAMYFCASSERAGYTFGSGTRLTVV.

This sequence joins TRBV2 and TRBJ1-5; TRBD1 might be the D (5 bases). The V gene lost 7 bases and the J gene lost 0 bases, with 13 bases spanning the gap. This CDR3 comprises 15 residues. Germline-derived CDR1 and CDR2 are SNHLY and FYNNEI. The CDR3 loop reads CASTHRLDSNQPQHF. The CDR3 DNA follows: TGTGCCAGCACACACAGGTTAGATAGCAATCAGCCCCAGCATTTT.

This sequence joins TRBV5-6 and TRBJ2-1; the match to TRBD2 covers 11 bases. This CDR3 region has 14 residues. Germline CDR1 and CDR2: SGHDT and YYEEEE. V was clipped by 3 bases and J by 9 bases; unmatched bases: 5. The CDR3 DNA sequence: TGTGCCAGCAGCTCCCCGACTAGCGGGGTTGAGCAGTTCTTC. Translating it yields CASSSPTSGVEQFF.

The chain couples TRBV28 to TRBJ1-2; D is perhaps TRBD1 (5 bases). The germline gives CDR1 MDHEN, CDR2 SYDVKM. The CDR3 is made up of 16 amino acids. Deletions cut 4 bases from V and 0 bases from J, with 15 bases between. The CDR3 loop is CASSSYEGSPNYGYTF. CDR3 DNA: TGTGCCAGCAGTTCCTACGAGGGGTCCCCTAACTATGGCTACACCTTC.